Listed here is a single T cell receptor beta chain. Antigen specificity is unknown. The data belong to a study of human T cells and chemical hapten exposure. Trimming cost V 2 bases and J 2 bases, with 10 bases left between them. Germline CDR1 and CDR2: MGHDK and SYGVNS. The CDR3 sequence is 16 residues long. Regarding the study as a whole: Controls formed significantly fewer large CDR3 similarity clusters than expanded TCRs did.

Specified time point: patch test 2, 6 weeks after DPC sensitization. Sample treatment: therapeutic diphenylcyclopropenone sensitization with weekly scalp DPC. Non-pregnant alopecia patients aged 18 to 70, suitable for DPC therapy. TCRdb itself ran the RACE reads through MiXCR, one entry per CDR3 protein. In the table there are about 140,000 distinct CDR3 sequences, about 12% of which are singletons. The TCR was taken from a woman aged 45-59 years with alopecia areata. Some clones in this sample may be carry-over from other donors' samples. The J gene is TRBJ2-6, the V gene TRBV25-1; D unclear. The material was whole blood, obtained in connection with sensitization to the hapten diphenylcyclopropenone (DPC). CDR3 loop: CASSEGFGAGANVLTF. CDR3 DNA: TGTGCCAGCAGTGAAGGTTTTGGGGCTGGGGCCAACGTCCTGACTTTC.